This T cell receptor (beta chain) appears in the sequencing data of a study of cytomegalovirus exposure and HLA in healthy donors. Whole-study findings and limits: Whilst most TCR sequences proved rare, a subset of public TCRs occurred across many donors. Diagnosis of cytomegalovirus status made by the classifier reportedly showed high specificity and sensitivity.

Healthy bone marrow donors made up the donors. Turning to this clone: What it binds is unknown.

V was trimmed by 2 bases and J by 3 bases, leaving 10 bases between them. The CDR3 extends over 14 amino acids. The germline V gene encodes CDR1 LNHNV and CDR2 YYDKDF (reference sequence). Researchers ran the PCR with 60 Vbeta and 13 Jbeta primers. Per the study methods: It was a later analysis that counted about 80 million unique TCR beta chains, of which approximately 11 million were shared. Libraries were prepared by immunoSEQ multiplex PCR; TCRdb keeps only in-frame clonotypes and omits some of them. V and J calls and clone size are as listed in that table; D and trimming were resolved from the DNA. This sample's clone table lists under 90,000 clones.

V usage is TRBV15 and J usage is TRBJ1-2; TRBD1 is a possible D gene (6 bases). This TCR was recovered from a man aged 50 or older in good health and CMV-seropositive. Source material: PBMCs. This chain's CDR3 is CATSRYRTDYGYTF. CDR3 DNA: TGTGCCACCAGCAGATACAGGACAGACTATGGCTACACCTTC. Looking up the rest from reference TRBV15 and TRBJ1-2 gives the full variable domain: DAMVIQNPRYQVTQFGKPVTLSCSQTLNHNVMYWYQQKSSQAPKLLFHYYDKDFNNEADTPDNFQSRRPNTSFCFLDIRSPGLGDTAMYLCATSRYRTDYGYTFGSGTRLTVV.